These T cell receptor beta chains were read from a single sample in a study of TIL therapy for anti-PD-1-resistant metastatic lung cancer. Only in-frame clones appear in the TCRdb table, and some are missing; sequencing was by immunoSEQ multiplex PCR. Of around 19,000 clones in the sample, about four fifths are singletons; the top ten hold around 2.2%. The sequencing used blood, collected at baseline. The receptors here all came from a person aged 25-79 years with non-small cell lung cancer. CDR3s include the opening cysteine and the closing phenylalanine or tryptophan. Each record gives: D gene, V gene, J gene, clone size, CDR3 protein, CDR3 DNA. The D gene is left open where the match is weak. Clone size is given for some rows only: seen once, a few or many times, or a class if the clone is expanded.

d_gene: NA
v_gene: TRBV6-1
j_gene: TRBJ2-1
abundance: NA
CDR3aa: CASSALRDTYNEQFF
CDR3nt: TGTGCCAGCAGTGCCCTCCGGGACACTTACAATGAGCAGTTCTTC

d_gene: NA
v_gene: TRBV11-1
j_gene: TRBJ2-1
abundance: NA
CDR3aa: CASSHDYRAHNEQFF
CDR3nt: TGTGCCAGCAGCCACGACTACCGGGCCCACAATGAGCAGTTCTTC

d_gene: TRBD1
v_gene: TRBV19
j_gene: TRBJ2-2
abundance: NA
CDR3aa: CASSIDLGTVNTGELFF
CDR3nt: TGTGCCAGTAGTATAGATCTCGGGACAGTGAACACCGGGGAGCTGTTTTTT

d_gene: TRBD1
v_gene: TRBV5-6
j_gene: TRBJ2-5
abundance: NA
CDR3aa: CASSPGQGQETQYF
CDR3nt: TGTGCCAGCAGCCCCGGACAGGGTCAAGAGACCCAGTACTTC

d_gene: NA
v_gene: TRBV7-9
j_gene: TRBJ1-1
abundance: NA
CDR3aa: CASSPDLLGTEAFF
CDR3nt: TGTGCCAGCAGCCCGGACTTACTCGGCACTGAAGCTTTCTTT

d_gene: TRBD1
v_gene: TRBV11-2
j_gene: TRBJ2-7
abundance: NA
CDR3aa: CASSLGTGPYEQYF
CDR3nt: TGTGCCAGCAGCTTAGGGACAGGGCCCTACGAGCAGTACTTC

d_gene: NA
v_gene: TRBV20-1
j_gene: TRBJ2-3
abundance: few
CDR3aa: CSAFHTDTQYF
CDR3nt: TGCAGTGCGTTCCACACAGATACGCAGTATTTT

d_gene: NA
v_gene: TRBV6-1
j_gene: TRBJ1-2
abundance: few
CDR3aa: CASTYDRRNYGYTF
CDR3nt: TGTGCCAGCACCTACGATAGACGGAACTATGGCTACACCTTC

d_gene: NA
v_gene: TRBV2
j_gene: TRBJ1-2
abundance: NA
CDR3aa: CASRTAGYGYTF
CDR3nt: TGTGCCAGCAGGACGGCGGGCTACGGCTACACCTTC

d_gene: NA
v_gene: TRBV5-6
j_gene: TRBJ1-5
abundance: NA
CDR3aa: CASSPYRGGNQPQHF
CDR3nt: TGTGCCAGCAGCCCATACAGAGGGGGGAATCAGCCCCAGCATTTT

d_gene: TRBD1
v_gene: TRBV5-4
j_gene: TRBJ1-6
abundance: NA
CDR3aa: CASSSGQGWSPLHF
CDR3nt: TGTGCCAGCAGCTCAGGACAGGGGTGGTCACCCCTCCACTTT

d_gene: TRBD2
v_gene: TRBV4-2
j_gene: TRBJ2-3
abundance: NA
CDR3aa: CASSHGLEGNTQYF
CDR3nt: TGTGCCAGCAGCCACGGACTAGAGGGGAATACGCAGTATTTT

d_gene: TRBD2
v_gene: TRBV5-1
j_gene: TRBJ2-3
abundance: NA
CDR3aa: CASSLGTSGGLTDTQYF
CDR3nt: TGCGCCAGCAGCTTGGGGACTAGCGGGGGGCTCACAGATACGCAGTATTTT

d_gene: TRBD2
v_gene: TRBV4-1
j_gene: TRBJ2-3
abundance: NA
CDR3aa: CASRPPRAGGTDTQYF
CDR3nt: TGCGCCAGCAGGCCTCCGCGCGCGGGGGGCACAGATACGCAGTATTTT

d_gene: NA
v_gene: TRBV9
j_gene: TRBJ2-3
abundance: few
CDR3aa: CASSVDVSTDTQYF
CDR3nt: TGTGCCAGCAGCGTAGATGTTAGCACAGATACGCAGTATTTT

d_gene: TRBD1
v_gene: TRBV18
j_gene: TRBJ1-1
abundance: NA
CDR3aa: CASSPMRQGGSPEAFF
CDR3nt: TGTGCCAGCTCACCGATGCGACAGGGAGGTAGCCCTGAAGCTTTCTTT

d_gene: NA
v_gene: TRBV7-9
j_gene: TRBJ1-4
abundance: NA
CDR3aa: CASSFRFRAEKLFF
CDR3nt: TGTGCCAGCAGCTTTCGTTTCAGGGCAGAAAAACTGTTTTTT

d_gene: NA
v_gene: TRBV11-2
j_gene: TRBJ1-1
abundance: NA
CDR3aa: CASSLEGSTEAFF
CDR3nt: TGTGCCAGCAGCTTAGAGGGGAGCACTGAAGCTTTCTTT

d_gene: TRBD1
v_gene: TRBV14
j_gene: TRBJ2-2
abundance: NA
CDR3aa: CASSQVSVRTGGLTGELFF
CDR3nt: TGTGCCAGCAGCCAGGTTTCGGTCCGGACAGGGGGCTTGACCGGGGAGCTGTTTTTT

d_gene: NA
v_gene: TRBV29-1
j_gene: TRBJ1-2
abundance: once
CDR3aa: CSVEVNYGYTF
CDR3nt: TGCAGCGTTGAAGTGAACTATGGCTACACCTTC

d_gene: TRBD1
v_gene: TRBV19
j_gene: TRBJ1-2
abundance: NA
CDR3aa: CASKPGQGPVGRGYTF
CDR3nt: TGTGCCAGCAAACCGGGACAGGGTCCAGTAGGGCGCGGCTACACCTTC

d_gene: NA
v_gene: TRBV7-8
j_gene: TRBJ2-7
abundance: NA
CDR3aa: CASSEASGHVWGEQYF
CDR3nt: TGTGCCAGCAGCGAAGCATCGGGACACGTCTGGGGCGAGCAGTACTTC

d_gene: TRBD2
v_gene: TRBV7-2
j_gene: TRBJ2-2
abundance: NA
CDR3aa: CASSELADTGELFF
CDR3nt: TGTGCCAGCAGCGAGCTAGCGGATACCGGGGAGCTGTTTTTT

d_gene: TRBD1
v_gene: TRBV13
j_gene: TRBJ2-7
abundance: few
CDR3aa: CASSSGQGLEQYF
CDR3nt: TGTGCCAGCAGCTCGGGACAGGGTCTCGAGCAGTACTTC

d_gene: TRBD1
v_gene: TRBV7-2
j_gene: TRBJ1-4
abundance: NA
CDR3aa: CASTLRQGPGELFF
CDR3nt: TGTGCCAGCACTCTCCGACAGGGCCCGGGGGAACTGTTTTTT

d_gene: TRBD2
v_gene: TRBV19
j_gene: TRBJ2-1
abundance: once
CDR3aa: CASSTLAGYNEQFF
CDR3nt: TGTGCCAGTAGTACTCTAGCGGGATACAATGAGCAGTTCTTC

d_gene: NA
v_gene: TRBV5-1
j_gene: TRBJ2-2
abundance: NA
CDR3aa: CASSGTANTGELFF
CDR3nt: TGCGCCAGCAGCGGGACGGCGAACACCGGGGAGCTGTTTTTT

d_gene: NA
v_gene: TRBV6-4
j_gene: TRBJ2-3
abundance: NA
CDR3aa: CASSGSAGSSTDTQYF
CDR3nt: TGTGCCAGCAGTGGGTCAGCGGGTTCCAGCACAGATACGCAGTATTTT

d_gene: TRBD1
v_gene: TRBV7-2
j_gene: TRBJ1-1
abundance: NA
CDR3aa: CASSSQGGRGTEAFF
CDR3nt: TGTGCCAGCAGCTCTCAAGGGGGCAGGGGGACTGAAGCTTTCTTT

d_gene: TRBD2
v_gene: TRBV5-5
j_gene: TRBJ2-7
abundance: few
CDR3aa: CASSLALAGGTYEQYF
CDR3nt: TGTGCCAGCAGCCTAGCACTAGCGGGGGGGACCTACGAGCAGTACTTC

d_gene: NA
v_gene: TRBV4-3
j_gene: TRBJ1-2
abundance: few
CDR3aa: CASSPQMEGYYGYTF
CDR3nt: TGCGCCAGCAGCCCCCAGATGGAGGGATACTATGGCTACACCTTC

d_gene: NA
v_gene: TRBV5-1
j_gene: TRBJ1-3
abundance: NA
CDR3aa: CASSPGLGGNTIYF
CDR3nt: TGCGCCAGCAGCCCGGGACTTGGTGGAAACACCATATATTTT

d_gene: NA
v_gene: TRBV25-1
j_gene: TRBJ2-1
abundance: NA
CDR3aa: CATGLPSSYNEQFF
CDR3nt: TGTGCCACCGGACTGCCTAGCTCCTACAATGAGCAGTTCTTC

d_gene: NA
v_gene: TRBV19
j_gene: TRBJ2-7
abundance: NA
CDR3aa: CASSIDVGQGGSEQYF
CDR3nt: TGTGCCAGTAGTATAGATGTCGGCCAAGGTGGGAGCGAGCAGTACTTC

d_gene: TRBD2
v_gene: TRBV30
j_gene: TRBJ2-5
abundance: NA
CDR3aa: CAGGSGGDQETQYF
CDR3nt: TGTGCTGGAGGTTCGGGAGGGGATCAAGAGACCCAGTACTTC

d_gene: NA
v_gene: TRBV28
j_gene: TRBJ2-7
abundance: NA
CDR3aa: CASRLPGAYEQYF
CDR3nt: TGTGCCAGCAGACTCCCGGGCGCCTACGAGCAGTACTTC

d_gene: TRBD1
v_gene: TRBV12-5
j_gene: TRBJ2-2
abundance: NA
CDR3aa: CASGLVLQGANTGELFF
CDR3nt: TGTGCTAGTGGTTTGGTACTACAGGGGGCGAACACCGGGGAGCTGTTTTTT

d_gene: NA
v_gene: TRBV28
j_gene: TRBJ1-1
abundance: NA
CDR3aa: CGRPSDGTEAFF
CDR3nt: TGTGGGAGGCCGTCTGACGGCACTGAAGCTTTCTTT

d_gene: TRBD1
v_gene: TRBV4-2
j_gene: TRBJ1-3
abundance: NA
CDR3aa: CASSQDRAGGRDTIYF
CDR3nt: TGTGCCAGCAGCCAAGATAGGGCAGGGGGCCGAGACACCATATATTTT

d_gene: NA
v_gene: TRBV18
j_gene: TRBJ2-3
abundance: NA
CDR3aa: CASSRTNTDTQYF
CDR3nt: TGTGCCAGCTCCCGGACTAACACAGATACGCAGTATTTT

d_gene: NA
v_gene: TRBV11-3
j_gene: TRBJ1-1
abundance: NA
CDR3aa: CASSQTRGAPVIF
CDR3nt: TGTGCCAGCAGTCAGACCCGGGGGGCTCCCGTGATCTTT

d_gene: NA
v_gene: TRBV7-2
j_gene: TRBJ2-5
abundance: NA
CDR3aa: CASSLGGFRETQYF
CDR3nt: TGTGCCAGCAGCTTAGGTGGGTTCAGGGAGACCCAGTACTTC

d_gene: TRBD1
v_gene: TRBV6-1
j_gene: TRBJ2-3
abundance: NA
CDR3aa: CASRGQGGVTDTQYF
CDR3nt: TGTGCCAGCAGGGGACAGGGGGGGGTCACAGATACGCAGTATTTT

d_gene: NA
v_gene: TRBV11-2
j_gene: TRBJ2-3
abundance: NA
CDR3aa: CASSLDMGSDTQYF
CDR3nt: TGTGCCAGCAGCTTAGATATGGGGTCAGATACGCAGTATTTT

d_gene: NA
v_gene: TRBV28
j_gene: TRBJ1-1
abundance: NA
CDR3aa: CASSLWRGASTEAFF
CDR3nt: TGTGCCAGCAGTTTATGGCGGGGGGCGAGCACTGAAGCTTTCTTT

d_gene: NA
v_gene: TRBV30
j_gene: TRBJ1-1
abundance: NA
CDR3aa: CAWILNSNTEAFF
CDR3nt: TGTGCCTGGATTCTTAATTCGAACACTGAAGCTTTCTTT

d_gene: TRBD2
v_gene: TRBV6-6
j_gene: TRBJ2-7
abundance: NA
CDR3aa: CASSSFGTSGRDEQYF
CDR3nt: TGTGCCAGCAGTTCCTTCGGGACTAGCGGGAGGGACGAGCAGTACTTC

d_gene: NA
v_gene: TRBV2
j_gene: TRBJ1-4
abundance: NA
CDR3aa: CASSGRDLATNEKLFF
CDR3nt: TGTGCCAGCAGTGGGCGGGATCTTGCAACTAATGAAAAACTGTTTTTT

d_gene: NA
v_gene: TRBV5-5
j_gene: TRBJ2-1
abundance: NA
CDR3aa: CASSPFRSGEQFF
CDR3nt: TGTGCCAGCAGCCCCTTTCGTAGCGGTGAGCAGTTCTTC

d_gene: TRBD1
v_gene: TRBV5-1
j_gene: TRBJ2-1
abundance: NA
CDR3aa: CASSRDRGLFF
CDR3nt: TGCGCCAGCAGTCGAGACAGGGGTCTGTTCTTC

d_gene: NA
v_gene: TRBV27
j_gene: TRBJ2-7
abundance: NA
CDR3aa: CASSPRGPVGGLQYF
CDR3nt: TGTGCCAGCAGTCCCCGAGGACCCGTTGGGGGGCTGCAGTACTTC

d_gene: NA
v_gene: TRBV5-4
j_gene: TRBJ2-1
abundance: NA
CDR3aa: CASSFGAQSYNEQFF
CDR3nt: TGTGCCAGCAGCTTTGGGGCTCAGTCGTACAATGAGCAGTTCTTC

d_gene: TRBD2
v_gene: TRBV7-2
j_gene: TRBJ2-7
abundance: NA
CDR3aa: CASSAVAGFGYEQYF
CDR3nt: TGTGCCAGCAGCGCCGTAGCGGGGTTTGGGTACGAGCAGTACTTC

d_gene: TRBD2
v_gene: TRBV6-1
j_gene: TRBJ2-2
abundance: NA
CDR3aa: CASSDDRGANTGELFF
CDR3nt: TGTGCCAGCAGTGATGACCGGGGGGCGAACACCGGGGAGCTGTTTTTT

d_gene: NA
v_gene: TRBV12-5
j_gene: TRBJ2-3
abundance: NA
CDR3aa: CASGLAPGGTQYF
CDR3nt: TGTGCTAGTGGTTTGGCCCCAGGTGGTACGCAGTATTTT

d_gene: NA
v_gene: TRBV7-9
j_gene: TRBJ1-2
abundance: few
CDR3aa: CASSGTHGGYTF
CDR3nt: TGTGCCAGCTCCGGGACCCACGGGGGCTACACCTTC

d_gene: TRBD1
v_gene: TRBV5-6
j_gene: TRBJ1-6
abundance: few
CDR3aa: CASSLARGNSPLHF
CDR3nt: TGTGCCAGCAGCTTGGCCAGGGGGAATTCACCCCTCCACTTT

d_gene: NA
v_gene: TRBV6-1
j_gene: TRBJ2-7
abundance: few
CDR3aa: CASSEPGAFYEQYF
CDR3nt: TGTGCCAGCAGTGAACCAGGGGCGTTCTACGAGCAGTACTTC

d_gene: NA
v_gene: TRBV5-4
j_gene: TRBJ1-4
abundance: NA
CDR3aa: CASSLGQTNEKLFF
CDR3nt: TGTGCCAGCAGCTTGGGACAGACAAATGAAAAACTGTTTTTT